The clone carrying this T cell receptor (beta chain) was observed once. This sample is part of a study of shared clonotypes between healthy human individuals. Authors' methods: In the immunoSEQ data, sequences were junction-only and lacked quality scores, so filtering differed. Data came from immunoSEQ multiplex PCR; TCRdb stores just in-frame clones and leaves some out. V and J calls and clone size follow that table, whereas D and trimming were derived from the DNA. The repertoire has 2 million to 2.5 million clones, 93% of them found once; the top ten carry 0.35% to 0.45%. The sample consisted of naive CD4+ T cells from PBMCs. Described subset: CD45RA+ positively selected. The receptor comes from a young man in good health. Some clones in this sample may be carry-over from other donors' samples.

The CDR3 DNA follows: TGCGCCAGCAGCATCGCGGGGGGCGAGGGAAATGGCTACACCTTC. Encoded protein: CASSIAGGEGNGYTF. This chain joins TRBV5-1 and TRBJ1-2; D may be TRBD1 (6 bases). V gave up 4 bases and J gave up 6 bases, with 19 bases separating them. CDR1 is SGHRS, CDR2 YFSETQ, per germline. This CDR3 has 15 residues.